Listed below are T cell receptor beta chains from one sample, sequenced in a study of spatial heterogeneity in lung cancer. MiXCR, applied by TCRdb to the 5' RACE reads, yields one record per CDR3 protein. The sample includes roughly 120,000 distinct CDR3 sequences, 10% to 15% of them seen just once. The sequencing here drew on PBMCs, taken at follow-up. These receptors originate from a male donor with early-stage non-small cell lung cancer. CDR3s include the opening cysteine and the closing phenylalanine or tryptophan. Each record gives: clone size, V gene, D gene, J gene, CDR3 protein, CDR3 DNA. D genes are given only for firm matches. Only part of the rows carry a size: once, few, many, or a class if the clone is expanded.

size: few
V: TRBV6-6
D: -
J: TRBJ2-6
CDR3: CASRPGSSGANVLTF
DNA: TGTGCCAGCAGACCCGGGAGCTCTGGGGCCAACGTCCTGACTTTC

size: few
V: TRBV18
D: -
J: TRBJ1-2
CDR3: CASSPPVGKIDGYTF
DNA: TGTGCCAGCTCACCACCGGTTGGGAAAATCGATGGCTACACCTTC

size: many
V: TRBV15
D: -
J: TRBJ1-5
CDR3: CATSSGPGGYQPQHF
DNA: TGTGCCACCAGCAGTGGCCCTGGGGGCTATCAGCCCCAGCATTTT

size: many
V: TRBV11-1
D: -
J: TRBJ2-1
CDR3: CASSGKTGNNEQFF
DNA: TGTGCCAGCAGCGGAAAGACAGGAAACAATGAGCAGTTCTTC

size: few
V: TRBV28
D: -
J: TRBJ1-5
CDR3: CASIGSNQPQHF
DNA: TGTGCCAGCATAGGGAGCAATCAGCCCCAGCATTTT

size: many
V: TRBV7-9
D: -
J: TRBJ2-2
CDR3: CASSSWGASTGELFF
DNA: TGTGCCAGCAGCTCCTGGGGGGCGAGCACCGGGGAGCTGTTTTTT

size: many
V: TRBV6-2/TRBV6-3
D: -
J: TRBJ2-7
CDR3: CASRVSYEQYF
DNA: TGTGCCAGCAGGGTCTCCTACGAGCAGTACTTC

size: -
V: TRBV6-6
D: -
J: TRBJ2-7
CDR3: CASSAPTVYEQYF
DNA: TGTGCCAGCAGTGCCCCGACAGTCTACGAGCAGTACTTC

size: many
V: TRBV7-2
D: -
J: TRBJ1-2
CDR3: CASSFRSDGGYTF
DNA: TGTGCCAGCAGCTTTAGGTCAGACGGCGGCTACACCTTC

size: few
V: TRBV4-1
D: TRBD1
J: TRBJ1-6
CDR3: CASSRTPGQGDNSPLHF
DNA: TGCGCCAGCAGCCGTACGCCCGGACAGGGTGATAATTCACCCCTCCACTTT

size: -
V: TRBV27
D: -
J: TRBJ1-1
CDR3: CASSPRTVLTEAFF
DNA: TGTGCCAGCAGTCCCCGGACAGTACTCACTGAAGCTTTCTTT

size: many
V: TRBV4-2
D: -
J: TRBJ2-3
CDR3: CASSQGDQPYGPDTQYF
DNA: TGTGCCAGCAGCCAAGGTGACCAGCCCTATGGCCCAGATACGCAGTATTTT

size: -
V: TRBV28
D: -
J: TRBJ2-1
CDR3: CASSSLGGRFF
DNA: TGTGCCAGCAGTTCCCTGGGGGGACGGTTCTTC

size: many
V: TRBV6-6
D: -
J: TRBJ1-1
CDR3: CASSPGLLNTEAFF
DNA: TGTGCCAGCAGTCCGGGACTACTGAACACTGAAGCTTTCTTT

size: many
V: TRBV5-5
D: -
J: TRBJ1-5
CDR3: CASSSQGDSNQPQHF
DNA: TGTGCCAGCAGCTCACAGGGAGATAGCAATCAGCCCCAGCATTTT

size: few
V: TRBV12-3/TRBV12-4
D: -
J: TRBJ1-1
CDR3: CASTEWRGAEAFF
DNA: TGTGCCAGCACCGAATGGAGGGGCGCTGAAGCTTTCTTT

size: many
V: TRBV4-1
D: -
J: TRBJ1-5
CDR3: CASSQDLPVAGLTQHF
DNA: TGCGCCAGCAGCCAAGATCTCCCGGTAGCCGGACTCACCCAGCATTTT